This T cell receptor beta chain was recorded in a study of T cells after yellow fever vaccination. Synthesis of TCR cDNA relied on 5'RACE template switching, which attached a universal primer site and UMIs. MiXCR, run by TCRdb on the 5' RACE reads, gives a single entry per CDR3 protein. The table shows some 350,000 distinct CDR3 sequences, with about 4% occurring only once. This clonotype was seen more than once but under ten times. V was clipped by 7 bases and J by 4 bases; unmatched bases: 10. The CDR3 is 15 amino acids. The receptor's source is a young man who received the YFV17D yellow fever vaccine. This sequence joins TRBV12-3 or TRBV12-4 and TRBJ2-1; 7 bases fit TRBD2. The input for sequencing was PBMCs, taken 5 days after the yellow fever booster vaccination. CDR3 region: CASIGESGEYNEQFF. The DNA for the CDR3 is TGTGCCAGCATTGGGGAAAGCGGGGAGTACAATGAGCAGTTCTTC.